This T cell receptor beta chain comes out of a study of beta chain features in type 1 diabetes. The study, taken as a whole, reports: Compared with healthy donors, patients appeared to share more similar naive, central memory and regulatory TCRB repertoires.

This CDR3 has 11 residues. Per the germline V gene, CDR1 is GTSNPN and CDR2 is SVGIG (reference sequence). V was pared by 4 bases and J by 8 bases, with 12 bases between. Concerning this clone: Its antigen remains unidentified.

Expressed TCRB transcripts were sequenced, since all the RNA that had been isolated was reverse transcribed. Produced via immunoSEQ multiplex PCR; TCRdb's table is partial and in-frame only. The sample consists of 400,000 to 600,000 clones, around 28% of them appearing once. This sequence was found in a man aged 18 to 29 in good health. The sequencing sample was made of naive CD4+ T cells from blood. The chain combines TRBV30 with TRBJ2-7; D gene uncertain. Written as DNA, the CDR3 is TGTGCCTGGACCCAAGACTTGAAGCAGTACTTC. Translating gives CAWTQDLKQYF.